This TCR beta chain came from a study of control samples from healthy donors and cancer patients. Libraries were prepared by immunoSEQ multiplex PCR; TCRdb keeps only in-frame clonotypes and omits some of them. The repertoire holds about 79,000 clones, 93% seen once, with roughly 1.3% in the top ten. V was cut by 3 bases and J by 2 bases, with 4 bases left in between. The CDR3 runs 13 residues. Germline V gene data show CDR1 as KGHSH and CDR2 as LQKENI. The sample was PBMCs. The sequence derives from a woman between 40 and 55 years old with lung cancer. The chain recombines TRBV18 with TRBJ2-2; D remains ambiguous. The CDR3, as DNA: TGTGCCAGCTCACCGAGTAACACCGGGGAGCTGTTTTTT. Translated: CASSPSNTGELFF.